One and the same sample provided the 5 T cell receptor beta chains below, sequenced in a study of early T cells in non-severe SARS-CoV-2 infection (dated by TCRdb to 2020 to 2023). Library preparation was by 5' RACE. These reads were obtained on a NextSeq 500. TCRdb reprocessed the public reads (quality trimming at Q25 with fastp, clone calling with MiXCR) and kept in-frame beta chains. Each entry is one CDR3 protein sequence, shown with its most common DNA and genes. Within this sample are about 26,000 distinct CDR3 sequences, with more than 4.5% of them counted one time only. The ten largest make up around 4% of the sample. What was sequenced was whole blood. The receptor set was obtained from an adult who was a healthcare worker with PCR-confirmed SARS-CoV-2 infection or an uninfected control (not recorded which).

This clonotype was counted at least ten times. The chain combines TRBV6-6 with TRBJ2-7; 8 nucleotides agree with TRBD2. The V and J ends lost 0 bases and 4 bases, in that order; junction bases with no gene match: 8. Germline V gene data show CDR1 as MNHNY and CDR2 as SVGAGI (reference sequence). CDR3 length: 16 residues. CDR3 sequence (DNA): TGTGCCAGCAGTTACTCTGTCGGGCGGGGGGTGTACGAGCAGTACTTC. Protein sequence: CASSYSVGRGVYEQYF.

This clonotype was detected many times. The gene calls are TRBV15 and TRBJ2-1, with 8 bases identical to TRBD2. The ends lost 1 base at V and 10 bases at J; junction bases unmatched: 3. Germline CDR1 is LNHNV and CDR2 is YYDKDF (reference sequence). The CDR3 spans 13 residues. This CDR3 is CATSRGAGVEQFF. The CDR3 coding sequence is TGTGCCACCAGCAGAGGAGCGGGGGTGGAGCAGTTCTTC. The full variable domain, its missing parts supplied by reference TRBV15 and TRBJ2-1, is DAMVIQNPRYQVTQFGKPVTLSCSQTLNHNVMYWYQQKSSQAPKLLFHYYDKDFNNEADTPDNFQSRRPNTSFCFLDIRSPGLGDTAMYLCATSRGAGVEQFFGPGTRLTVL.

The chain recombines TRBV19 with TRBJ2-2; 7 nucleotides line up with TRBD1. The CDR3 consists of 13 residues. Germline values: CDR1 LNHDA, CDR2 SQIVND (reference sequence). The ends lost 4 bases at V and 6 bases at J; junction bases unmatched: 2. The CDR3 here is CASSTGTAGELFF. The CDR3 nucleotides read TGTGCCAGTAGTACCGGGACAGCCGGGGAGCTGTTTTTT.

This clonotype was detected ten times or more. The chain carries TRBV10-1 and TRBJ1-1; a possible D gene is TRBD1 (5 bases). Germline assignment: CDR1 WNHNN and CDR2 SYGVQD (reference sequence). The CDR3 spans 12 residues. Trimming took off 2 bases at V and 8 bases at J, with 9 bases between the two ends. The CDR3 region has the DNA TGCGCCAGCAGTGAGGACAGACGGGAAGCTTTCTTT. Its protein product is CASSEDRREAFF.

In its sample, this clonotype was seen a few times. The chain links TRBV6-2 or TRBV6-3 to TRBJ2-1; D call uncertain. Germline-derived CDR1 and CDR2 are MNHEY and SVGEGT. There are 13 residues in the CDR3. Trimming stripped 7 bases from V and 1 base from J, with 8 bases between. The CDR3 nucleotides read TGTGCCAGCACCCTCTATTCCTACAATGAGCAGTTCTTC. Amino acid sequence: CASTLYSYNEQFF.